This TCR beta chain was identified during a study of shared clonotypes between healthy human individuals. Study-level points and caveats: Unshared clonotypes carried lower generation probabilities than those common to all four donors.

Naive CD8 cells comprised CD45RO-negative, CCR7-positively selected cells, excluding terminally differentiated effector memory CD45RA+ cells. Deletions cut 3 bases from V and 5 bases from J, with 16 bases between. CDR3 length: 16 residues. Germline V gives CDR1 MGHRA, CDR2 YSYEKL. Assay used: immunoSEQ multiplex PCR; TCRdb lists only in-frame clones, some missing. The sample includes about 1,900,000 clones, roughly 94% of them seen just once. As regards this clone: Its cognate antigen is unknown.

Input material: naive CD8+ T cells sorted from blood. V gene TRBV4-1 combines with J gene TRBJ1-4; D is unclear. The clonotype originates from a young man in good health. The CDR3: CASSHEGAGANEKLFF. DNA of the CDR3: TGCGCCAGCAGCCATGAGGGAGCGGGAGCAAATGAAAAACTGTTTTTT.